This entry concerns a single T cell receptor (beta chain). This CDR3 spans 15 amino acids. The germline V gene encodes CDR1 SGHRS and CDR2 YFSETQ. Trimming took 4 bases from V and 1 from J; bases not matched to a gene: 7. The data stem from a study of blood T cell repertoires in COVID-19. Whole-study context: Spain, Italy and the United States supplied samples that represented acute and convalescent COVID-19.

In the authors' workflow: Counts of nucleated cells, estimated from reference gene primer amplification, were obtained. Clones were read by immunoSEQ multiplex PCR, and TCRdb kept only the in-frame ones, dropping some. The DNA gave D and trimming, while V, J and clone size come from that table. The sample includes approximately 98,000 clones, about 85% seen only once; the top ten take 9.5% to 12%. The sample consisted of peripheral blood. The gene calls are TRBV5-1 and TRBJ1-2, with TRBD1 matching over 7 bases. The clonotype comes from a woman of 80 years or more with acute or convalescent COVID-19. CDR3 residues: CASSTRGESNYGYTF. The CDR3 DNA sequence: TGCGCCAGCAGCACCAGGGGGGAGAGTAACTATGGCTACACCTTC.